These T cell receptor beta chains were read from a single sample in a study of T cell responses to AZD1222 COVID-19 vaccine. Only in-frame clones appear in the TCRdb table, and some are missing; sequencing was by immunoSEQ multiplex PCR. Here the sample spans 95,000 to 100,000 clones, about 86% being singletons. This sample comprised peripheral blood, obtained on day 0 of AZD1222 vaccination. These receptors were obtained from an adult in good health. The CDR3 runs from the conserved cysteine through the conserved F or W. The order of the fields is D gene, CDR3 length, clone size, V gene, J gene, CDR3 DNA, CDR3 protein. The D gene is left open where the match is weak. Clone size is shown for a subset of rows, as once, few, many or a class of expanded clone.

>TRBD1|13|NA|TRBV19|TRBJ1-1
TGTGCCAGTAGATTAAGACAGGGCGGGCGAGCTTTCTTT
CASRLRQGGRAFF
>TRBD1|16|NA|TRBV6-1|TRBJ2-7
TGTGCCAGCAGTGACCAGTCCAGGGGGCGAAGGAACGAGCAGTACTTC
CASSDQSRGRRNEQYF
>TRBD1|16|NA|TRBV11-2|TRBJ2-1
TGTGCCAGCAGCTTAGGTAGCGGCCGGACAGGGAATGAGCAGTTCTTC
CASSLGSGRTGNEQFF
>NA|14|NA|TRBV18|TRBJ1-4
TGTGCCAGCTCACCACGGGGAGGGGAGGAAAAACTGTTTTTT
CASSPRGGEEKLFF
>NA|12|NA|TRBV7-2|TRBJ2-3
TGTGCCAGCAGCTCCCTAGGAGATACGCAGTATTTT
CASSSLGDTQYF
>TRBD2|15|NA|TRBV11-2|TRBJ2-1
TGTGCCAGCAGCTTAGAGCGGGAGGGCTTGAATGAGCAGTTCTTC
CASSLEREGLNEQFF
>TRBD2|16|NA|TRBV19|TRBJ2-3
TGTGCCAGTAGTATGGCAGGCGGGAGGACCACAGATACGCAGTATTTT
CASSMAGGRTTDTQYF
>TRBD1|18|NA|TRBV4-1|TRBJ2-6
TGCGCCAGCAGCCAAGTAGGGACAGGGGGCGCTGGGGCCAACGTCCTGACTTTC
CASSQVGTGGAGANVLTF
>NA|16|NA|TRBV7-8|TRBJ1-4
TGTGCCAGCAGCTTGGTCCAGGGGAATGGTGGTGAAAAACTGTTTTTT
CASSLVQGNGGEKLFF
>NA|13|NA|TRBV19|TRBJ1-1
TGTGCCAGTAGTATGCGGGTCGGGACTGAAGCTTTCTTT
CASSMRVGTEAFF
>NA|15|once|TRBV28|TRBJ2-7
TGTGCCACCACGAGGGGCGCAGGGAGCTTGCTCGAGCAGTACTTC
CATTRGAGSLLEQYF
>NA|14|NA|TRBV10-3|TRBJ2-7
TGTGCCATCAGTGAGCAGGGTCGCCCTTACGAGCAGTACTTC
CAISEQGRPYEQYF
>TRBD1|14|NA|TRBV7-2|TRBJ1-2
TGTGCCAGCAGCTTAGGACAGGGGGCCTCTGGCTACACCTTC
CASSLGQGASGYTF
>TRBD2|18|NA|TRBV5-1|TRBJ2-2
TGCGCCAGCAGCTTGCTAATAGCGGGAGGTACGAACACCGGGGAGCTGTTTTTT
CASSLLIAGGTNTGELFF
>NA|14|NA|TRBV7-2|TRBJ2-5
TGTGCCAGCAGCTTAGATATACGGGAGGAGACCCAGTACTTC
CASSLDIREETQYF
>NA|16|few|TRBV5-1|TRBJ1-6
TGCGCCAGCAGCTTGGAAGGCCCAGGCTCCTACTCACCCCTCCACTTT
CASSLEGPGSYSPLHF
>NA|18|NA|TRBV7-9|TRBJ1-1
TGTGCCAGCAGCTTAGATAGGGGTTGGTCGTACGGGAACACTGAAGCTTTCTTT
CASSLDRGWSYGNTEAFF
>TRBD1|13|NA|TRBV27|TRBJ1-6
TGTGCCAGCAGTAGAGAGACAGGGGAACCCCTCCACTTT
CASSRETGEPLHF
>NA|13|NA|TRBV19|TRBJ1-3
TGTGCCAGTAGTTACAGGGACGGAAACACCATATATTTT
CASSYRDGNTIYF
>NA|15|NA|TRBV6-2/TRBV6-3|TRBJ2-3
TGTGCCAGCAGTTACTCGGGTCAGGGGATAGATACGCAGTATTTT
CASSYSGQGIDTQYF
>TRBD2|16|NA|TRBV28|TRBJ2-1
TGTGCCAGCAGTCTTATAGCGGGAGGAGGGTACAATGAGCAGTTCTTC
CASSLIAGGGYNEQFF
>NA|14|NA|TRBV11-1|TRBJ1-2
TGTGCCAGCAGCTTTACCGACAGCTTCTATGGCTACACCTTC
CASSFTDSFYGYTF
>TRBD1|15|NA|TRBV15|TRBJ2-5
TGTGCCACCAGCAGAGAAGGGACAGTTCAAGAGACCCAGTACTTC
CATSREGTVQETQYF
>TRBD1|16|once|TRBV18|TRBJ1-6
TGTGCCAGCTCACCACAACAGGGGGCGGGTAATTCACCCCTCCACTTT
CASSPQQGAGNSPLHF
>NA|13|NA|TRBV6-5|TRBJ1-2
TGTGCCAGCAGTTATAGGCAGGGGAACGGCTACACCTTC
CASSYRQGNGYTF
>TRBD2|21|NA|TRBV2|TRBJ2-3
TGTGCCAGCAGTGAAACTCCTCCGGGCGTGACTAGCGGACGAGACACAGATACGCAGTATTTT
CASSETPPGVTSGRDTDTQYF
>NA|15|NA|TRBV5-4|TRBJ2-7
TGTGCCAGCAGCCCCCCCGGACAGAGATCCTACGAGCAGTACTTC
CASSPPGQRSYEQYF
>NA|13|NA|TRBV7-2|TRBJ2-7
TGTGCCAGCAGCTTAAACGTCAGGGGCGAGCAGTACTTC
CASSLNVRGEQYF
>NA|15|NA|TRBV28|TRBJ1-3
TGTGCCAGCGGTACGGGGGGCTACTCTGGAAACACCATATATTTT
CASGTGGYSGNTIYF
>NA|14|NA|TRBV11-2|TRBJ1-2
TGTGCCAGCAGCCCCACAGGGAACTACTATGGCTACACCTTC
CASSPTGNYYGYTF
>NA|16|few|TRBV30|TRBJ2-3
TGTGCCTGGAGTAACCGGCTACATAGGCGGGCAGATACGCAGTATTTT
CAWSNRLHRRADTQYF
>NA|15|NA|TRBV7-3|TRBJ2-1
TGTGCCAGCAGCAAAAAGGAGGGGGCTAGGAATGAGCAGTTCTTC
CASSKKEGARNEQFF
>TRBD2|18|once|TRBV28|TRBJ2-1
TGTGCCAGCAGTCCCCGATCTAGCGGGAGGGCCTTCTACAATGAGCAGTTCTTC
CASSPRSSGRAFYNEQFF
>TRBD2|12|NA|TRBV2|TRBJ2-1
TGTGCCAGGGGGACTAGCGGCAATGAGCAGTTCTTC
CARGTSGNEQFF
>TRBD1|15|NA|TRBV7-3|TRBJ2-2
TGTGCCAGCAGCGCACAACGGGACAGGGGCGGGGAGCTGTTTTTT
CASSAQRDRGGELFF
>NA|13|NA|TRBV14|TRBJ2-1
TGTGCCAGCAGCCGTCTTACAGGGAATGAGCAGTTCTTC
CASSRLTGNEQFF
>NA|15|NA|TRBV9|TRBJ1-4
TGTGCCAGCAGTCCTACGGAGGGGTCGGGTGAAAAACTGTTTTTT
CASSPTEGSGEKLFF
>NA|12|NA|TRBV28|TRBJ2-7
TGTGCCAGCAGAACGACAGTTTACGAGCAGTACTTC
CASRTTVYEQYF
>NA|14|NA|TRBV2|TRBJ1-2
TGTGCCAGCACGGTTACCCAAGCTAACTATGGCTACACCTTC
CASTVTQANYGYTF
>NA|14|NA|TRBV6-1|TRBJ2-1
TGTGCCAGCAGTGAACAGGGTGGGTACAATGAGCAGTTCTTC
CASSEQGGYNEQFF
>NA|16|few|TRBV13|TRBJ2-7
TGTGCCAGCAGCGTCTACCCCAGGGGTAGCTCCTACGAGCAGTACTTC
CASSVYPRGSSYEQYF
>TRBD2|15|NA|TRBV28|TRBJ2-1
TGTGCCAGCAGTTTATCTGGGACTAGCGGTAATGAGCAGTTCTTC
CASSLSGTSGNEQFF
>NA|13|NA|TRBV27|TRBJ1-6
TGTGCCAGCAGTTTACAGGGAAATTCACCCCTCCACTTT
CASSLQGNSPLHF
>TRBD1|15|NA|TRBV4-3|TRBJ1-1
TGCGCCAGCAGCTATGGGGACAGGGGGGACACTGAAGCTTTCTTT
CASSYGDRGDTEAFF
>NA|11|NA|TRBV7-9|TRBJ1-3
TGTGCCAGCAGCTTGAGGAACACCATATATTTT
CASSLRNTIYF
>NA|13|few|TRBV6-2/TRBV6-3|TRBJ1-2
TGTGCCAGCAGTTACCGGGGGGAAGGTGGCTACACCTTC
CASSYRGEGGYTF